This T cell receptor beta chain was profiled in a study of blood T cell repertoires in COVID-19. About the research overall: Samples of COVID-19 (acute and convalescent) were obtained from the United States, Italy and Spain. PBMCs, B-cell-depleted T cells, or T cells provided the cDNA or gDNA that made up the material.

One Seattle source followed patients from active infection through their disease course. Germline CDR1 WNHNN, CDR2 SYGVQD (reference sequence). V was pared by 3 bases and J by 0 bases, with 6 bases between. CDR3 length: 14 residues. As processed by the authors: Amplification from reference gene primers served as the basis for estimated nucleated cell counts. Assay used: immunoSEQ multiplex PCR; TCRdb lists only in-frame clones, some missing. V and J calls and clone size are copied from that table; D and trimming were computed from the DNA. The table includes more than 200,000 clones, approximately 88% detected once.

Material: peripheral blood. The clonotype comes from a woman in her thirties with COVID-19, enrolled during active disease. The chain couples TRBV10-1 to TRBJ2-1; the D is unclear. The CDR3 DNA reads TGCGCCAGCAGTGACCCTCCCTCCTACAATGAGCAGTTCTTC. It yields the protein CASSDPPSYNEQFF.